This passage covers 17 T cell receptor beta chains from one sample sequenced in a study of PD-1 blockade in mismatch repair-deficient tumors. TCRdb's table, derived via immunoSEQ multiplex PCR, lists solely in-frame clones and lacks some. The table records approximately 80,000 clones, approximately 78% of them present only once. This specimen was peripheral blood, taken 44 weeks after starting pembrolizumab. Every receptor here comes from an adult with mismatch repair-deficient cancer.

CDR3 loop: CASSQPLRNMNTEAFF. For the CDR3, the DNA is TGCGCCAGCAGTCAACCCCTAAGAAACATGAACACTGAAGCTTTCTTT. The rearrangement links TRBV23-1 to TRBJ1-1, with D uncertain. TRBV23-1 carries the ORF label, with uncertain function. The V gene lost 2 bases and the J gene lost 0 bases, with 13 bases spanning the gap. The CDR3 loop spans 16 amino acids.

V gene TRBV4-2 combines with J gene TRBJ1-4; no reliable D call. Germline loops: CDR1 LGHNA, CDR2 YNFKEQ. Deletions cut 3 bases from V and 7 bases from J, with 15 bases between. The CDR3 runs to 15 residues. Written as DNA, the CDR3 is TGTGCCAGCAGCCAGCCCGGAGGCCTGCCTGAAAAACTGTTTTTT. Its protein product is CASSQPGGLPEKLFF.

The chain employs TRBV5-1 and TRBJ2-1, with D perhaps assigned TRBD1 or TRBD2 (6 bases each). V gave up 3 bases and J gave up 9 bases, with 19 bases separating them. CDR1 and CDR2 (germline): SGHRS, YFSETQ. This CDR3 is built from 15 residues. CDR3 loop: CASSSDRGGWGEQFF. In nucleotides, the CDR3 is TGCGCCAGCAGCTCGGACAGAGGGGGGTGGGGTGAGCAGTTCTTC.

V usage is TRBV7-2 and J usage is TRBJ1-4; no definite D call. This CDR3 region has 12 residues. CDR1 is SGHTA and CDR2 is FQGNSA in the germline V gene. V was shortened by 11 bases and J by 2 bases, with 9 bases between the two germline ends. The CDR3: CAVEGTNEKLFF. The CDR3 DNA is TGTGCCGTTGAAGGTACTAATGAAAAACTGTTTTTT.

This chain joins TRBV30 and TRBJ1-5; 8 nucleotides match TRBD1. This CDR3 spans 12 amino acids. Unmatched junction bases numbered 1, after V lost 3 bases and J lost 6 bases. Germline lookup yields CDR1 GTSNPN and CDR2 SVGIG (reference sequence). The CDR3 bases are TGTGCCTGGAGCAGGGGGCTTCAGCCCCAGCATTTT. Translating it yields CAWSRGLQPQHF.

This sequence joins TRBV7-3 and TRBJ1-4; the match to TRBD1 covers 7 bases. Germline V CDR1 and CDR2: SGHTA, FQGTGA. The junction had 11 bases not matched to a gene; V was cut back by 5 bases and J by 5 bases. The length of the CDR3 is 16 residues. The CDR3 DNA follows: TGTGCCAGCAGCCCATGCGGGGACAGTCACAATGAAAAACTGTTTTTT. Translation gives CASSPCGDSHNEKLFF.

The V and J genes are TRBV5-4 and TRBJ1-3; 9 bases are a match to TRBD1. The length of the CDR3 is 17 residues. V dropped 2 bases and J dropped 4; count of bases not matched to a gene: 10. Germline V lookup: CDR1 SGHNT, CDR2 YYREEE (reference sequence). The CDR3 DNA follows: TGTGCCAGCAGCTTTGAACAGGGGGCAGGCTACGGAAACACCATATATTTT. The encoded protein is CASSFEQGAGYGNTIYF.

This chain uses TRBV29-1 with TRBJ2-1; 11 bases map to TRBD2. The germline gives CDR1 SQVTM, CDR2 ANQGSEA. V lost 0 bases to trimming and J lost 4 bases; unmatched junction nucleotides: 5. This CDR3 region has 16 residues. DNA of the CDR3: TGCAGCGTTGAAGATGGGACTAGCGGACGGTACAATGAGCAGTTCTTC. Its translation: CSVEDGTSGRYNEQFF.

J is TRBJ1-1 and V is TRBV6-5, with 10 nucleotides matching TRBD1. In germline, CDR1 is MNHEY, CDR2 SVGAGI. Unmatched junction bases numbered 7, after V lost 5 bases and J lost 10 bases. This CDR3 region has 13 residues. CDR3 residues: CASSADRGLRAFF. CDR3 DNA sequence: TGTGCCAGCAGTGCGGACAGGGGGTTAAGAGCTTTCTTT.

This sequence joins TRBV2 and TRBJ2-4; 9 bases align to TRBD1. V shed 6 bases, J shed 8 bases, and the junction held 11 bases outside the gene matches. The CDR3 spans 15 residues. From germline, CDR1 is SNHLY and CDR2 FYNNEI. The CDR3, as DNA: TGTGCCAGCAGAGACAGGGGGATGGTTTCGGACATTCAGTACTTC. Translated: CASRDRGMVSDIQYF. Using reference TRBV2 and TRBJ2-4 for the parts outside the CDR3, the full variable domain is EPEVTQTPSHQVTQMGQEVILRCVPISNHLYFYWYRQILGQKVEFLVSFYNNEISEKSEIFDDQFSVERPDGSNFTLKIRSTKLEDSAMYFCASRDRGMVSDIQYFGAGTRLSVL.

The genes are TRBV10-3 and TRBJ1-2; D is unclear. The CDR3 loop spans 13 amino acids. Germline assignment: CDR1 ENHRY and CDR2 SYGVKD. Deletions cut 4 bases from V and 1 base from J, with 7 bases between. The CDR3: CAISVLDNYGYTF. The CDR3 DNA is TGTGCCATCAGTGTTTTGGATAACTATGGCTACACCTTC.

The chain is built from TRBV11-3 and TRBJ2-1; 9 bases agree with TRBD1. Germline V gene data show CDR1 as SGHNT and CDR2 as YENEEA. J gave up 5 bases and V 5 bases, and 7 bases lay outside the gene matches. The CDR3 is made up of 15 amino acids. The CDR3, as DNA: TGTGCCAGCAGCCTCGGGACAGGGACGAACAATGAGCAGTTCTTC. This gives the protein CASSLGTGTNNEQFF.

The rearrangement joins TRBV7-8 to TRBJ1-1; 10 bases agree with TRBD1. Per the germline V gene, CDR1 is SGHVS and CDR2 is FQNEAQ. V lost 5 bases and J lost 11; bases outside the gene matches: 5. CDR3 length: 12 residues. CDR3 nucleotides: TGTGCCAGCAGCCAAGACAGGGGGCATGCTTTCTTT. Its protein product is CASSQDRGHAFF.

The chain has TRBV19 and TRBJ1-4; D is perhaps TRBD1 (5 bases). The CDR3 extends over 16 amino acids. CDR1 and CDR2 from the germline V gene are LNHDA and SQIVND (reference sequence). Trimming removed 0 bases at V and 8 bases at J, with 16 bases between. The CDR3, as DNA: TGTGCCAGTAGTATAGATCGGGGGTTTGTAGCGGAAAAACTGTTTTTT. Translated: CASSIDRGFVAEKLFF. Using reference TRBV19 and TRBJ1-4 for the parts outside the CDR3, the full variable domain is DGGITQSPKYLFRKEGQNVTLSCEQNLNHDAMYWYRQDPGQGLRLIYYSQIVNDFQKGDIAEGYSVSREKKESFPLTVTSAQKNPTAFYLCASSIDRGFVAEKLFFGSGTQLSVL.

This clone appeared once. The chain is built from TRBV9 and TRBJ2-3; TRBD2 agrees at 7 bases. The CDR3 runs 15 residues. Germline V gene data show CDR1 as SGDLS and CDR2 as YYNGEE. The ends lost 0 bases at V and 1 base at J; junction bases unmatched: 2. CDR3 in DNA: TGTGCCAGCAGCGTAGGAAGCGGGGGCACAGATACGCAGTATTTT. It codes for CASSVGSGGTDTQYF.

This CDR3 reads CASGHSPGQAAYEQYF. Written as DNA, the CDR3 is TGCGCCAGCGGCCACTCCCCGGGACAGGCTGCCTACGAGCAGTACTTC. The chain joins TRBV23-1 to TRBJ2-7, with 8 bases that match TRBD1. Being an ORF, TRBV23-1 has a function that is uncertain. The CDR3 is made up of 16 amino acids. V lost 8 bases, J lost 2 bases, and 14 bases stayed unmatched.

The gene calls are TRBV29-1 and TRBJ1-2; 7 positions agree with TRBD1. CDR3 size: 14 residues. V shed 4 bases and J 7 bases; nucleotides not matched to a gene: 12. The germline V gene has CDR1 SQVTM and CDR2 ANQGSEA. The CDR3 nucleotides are TGCAGCGTTGCTCGTTTTGACAGGGATGGTGGCTACACCTTC. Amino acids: CSVARFDRDGGYTF.